One sample yielded the 14 T cell receptor beta chains listed below, sequenced in a study of tumor-infiltrating lymphocytes in primary liver carcinoma. A primer in the constant region served to generate TCR beta cDNA from 500 ng of total RNA. Libraries covering TCR beta were generated through three nested multiplex PCR rounds (using a slightly modified ARM-PCR). For 10 cycles apiece, the opening two PCR rounds ran with TRBV1-TRBV30 forward primers and a C-beta reverse primer. TCRdb ran MiXCR on the multiplex PCR reads and lists one entry per CDR3 protein. The sample lists 300,000 to 400,000 distinct CDR3 sequences, roughly two thirds occurring once. Unsorted whole blood yielded blood RNA, and germline DNA was extracted as well. Input material: peripheral blood. The receptor set was obtained from a man in his forties with primary liver carcinoma and hepatitis B virus infection.

On this clonotype itself: A read error may account for a junction end that differs from germline. V usage is TRBV12-3 or TRBV12-4 and J usage is TRBJ2-5, with D perhaps TRBD2 (6 bases). The CDR3 runs 17 residues. This CDR3 reads CTSSFQVTSGNRETQYF. CDR3 nucleotide sequence: TGTACCAGCAGTTTCCAAGTGACTAGTGGGAACAGAGAGACCCAGTACTTC.

Concerning this clonotype: At one end, the junction sequence differs from germline, possibly due to a read error. V and J are TRBV5-4 and TRBJ2-2; D perhaps matches TRBD2 (7 bases). This CDR3 has 15 amino acids. In germline, CDR1 is SGHNT, CDR2 YYREEE (reference sequence). The CDR3 region has the DNA TGTGCCAGCAGCCGGGGGGCGGCATCTACCGGGAAGCTGTTTTTT. This codes for CASSRGAASTGKLFF.

On this clonotype itself: Relative to the germline gene, one junction end is altered; a read error may explain this. The V call is TRBV4-1, the J call TRBJ2-1; 10 bases line up with TRBD2. Germline values: CDR1 MGHRA, CDR2 YSYEKL. CDR3 length: 21 residues. The CDR3, as DNA: TGCGCGAGCAGCCACGACAGGTTTTCAGCGGGAGGGCAAAAATCCTACAATGAGCAGTTCTTC. As protein: CASSHDRFSAGGQKSYNEQFF.

Note on this clonotype: A single base separates this from a much larger clone, so it may be a read error. No conserved phenylalanine or tryptophan is present at the end of the CDR3, so a read error is the likely explanation. This chain joins TRBV5-5 and TRBJ2-3; TRBD1 is a possible D gene (6 bases). Germline CDR1 reads SGHKS; CDR2 reads YYEKEE (reference sequence). This CDR3 comprises 14 residues. Trimming took 4 bases from V and 3 from J, leaving 12 bases between them. The CDR3 region is CASSLRGLTDTQYV. In DNA form, the CDR3 reads TGTGCCAGCAGCCTCAGGGGATTGACAGATACGCAGTATGTT.

Turning to this clonotype: Germline is not matched at one junction end, which may reflect a read error. The chain combines TRBV12-3 or TRBV12-4 with TRBJ2-7; 9 bases are a match to TRBD1. The CDR3 has 13 amino acids. This CDR3 reads CGSSFGTGRERYF. The DNA for the CDR3 is TGTGGCAGCAGTTTTGGGACAGGGAGAGAGCGGTACTTC.

This sequence joins TRBV5-6 and TRBJ2-1, with TRBD2 matching 8 bases. V was clipped by 2 bases and J by 4 bases; unmatched bases: 8. CDR1 is SGHDT, CDR2 YYEEEE, per germline. This CDR3 has 16 residues. DNA of the CDR3: TGTGCCAGCAGCTTTAAGACTAGCGAGCTGTACAATGAGCAGTTCTTC. Encoded protein: CASSFKTSELYNEQFF.

Details on this clonotype: It may be a read error: a sequence one base away is much more abundant. The CDR3 reads CASSPPGTGAGETQYF. The CDR3 DNA follows: TGTGCCAGCAGTCCGCCCGGGACAGGGGCTGGAGAGACCCAGTACTTC. The rearrangement uses TRBV12-3 or TRBV12-4 and TRBJ2-5; the match to TRBD1 covers 10 bases. J lost 4 bases, V lost 5 bases, and 10 bases had no gene match. The CDR3 sequence is 16 residues long.

To note about this clonotype: In this CDR3 the conserved last residue, phenylalanine or tryptophan, is missing, so a read error is likely. V and J are TRBV4-2 and TRBJ2-7, with D unclear. V lost 1 base, J lost 3 bases, and 10 bases lay in between. The CDR3 totals 14 residues. In germline, CDR1 is LGHNA, CDR2 YNFKEQ. Here the CDR3 DNA reads TGTGCCAGCAGCCAAGCTTGGGGTTACTACGAGCAGTACTTG. Translating it yields CASSQAWGYYEQYL.

Turning to this clonotype: The junction departs from germline at one end; a sequencing error may be responsible. CDR3 in DNA: TGCGCCAACAGCCAATCCGAGTCAGGGTGGCGGGAACTGTTTTTT. Its protein product is CANSQSESGWRELFF. J is TRBJ2-2 and V is TRBV4-1; TRBD2 might be the D (6 bases). CDR1 MGHRA and CDR2 YSYEKL come from the germline V gene. CDR3 length: 15 amino acids.

Remarks on this clonotype: One end of the junction does not line up with germline, which may come from a read error. The chain recombines TRBV11-1 with TRBJ2-1; 7 bases line up with TRBD2. Germline V gives CDR1 SGHAT, CDR2 FQDESV (reference sequence). CDR3 length: 13 residues. As DNA, the CDR3 is TGCGCCAGCGGCAATACTAGCGACAATGAGCAGTTCTTC. Its protein is CASGNTSDNEQFF.

J is TRBJ2-2 and V is TRBV11-2, with unresolved D. The length of the CDR3 is 14 residues. Germline V lookup: CDR1 SGHAT, CDR2 FQNNGV. The V end was cut by 2 bases, the J end by 11 bases, with 15 bases between. The CDR3 DNA follows: TGTGCCAGCAGCTTAATCGATATTCGCGGAGAGCTGTTTTTT. The encoded protein is CASSLIDIRGELFF.

This clonotype appeared a few times. The chain carries TRBV6-2 or TRBV6-3 and TRBJ2-2; 13 nucleotides align to TRBD2. This CDR3 region has 16 residues. With V trimmed by 4 bases and J by 7 bases, 6 bases remained unmatched. Germline CDR1 is MNHEY and CDR2 is SVGEGT. The CDR3 here is CASSFDGLAGVGELFF. The CDR3 DNA is TGTGCCAGCAGTTTCGACGGACTAGCGGGAGTCGGGGAGCTGTTTTTT.

The CDR3 here is CASSLLGTGINTEAFF. The CDR3 DNA follows: TGCGCCAGCAGCCTCCTTGGGACAGGGATAAACACTGAAGCTTTCTTT. V is TRBV4-1 and J is TRBJ1-1, with TRBD1 identical over 9 bases. The CDR3 contains 16 residues. CDR1 and CDR2 from the germline V gene are MGHRA and YSYEKL. J lost 2 bases, V lost 4 bases, and 8 bases had no gene match.

This clonotype was seen at least ten times. The CDR3, as DNA: TGTGCCAGCAGCCAAGGTATGGGGGCAGCCACCCAACGCGCTTTCTTT. It specifies CASSQGMGAATQRAFF. The V call is TRBV4-2, the J call TRBJ1-1, with D perhaps matching TRBD1 (6 bases). Trimming removed 1 base at V and 11 bases at J, with 23 bases between. CDR3 length equals 16 residues. Per germline, CDR1 LGHNA and CDR2 YNFKEQ.